This T cell receptor beta chain derives from a study of T cells in Graves' hyperthyroidism and ophthalmopathy. On the study more broadly: Peripheral blood was collected at initial diagnosis, before any treatment. General observations from the study: Through a model of 13 V-J features, ophthalmopathy was separated from stable hyperthyroidism.

Amplification of TCR beta CDR3 regions was performed using RNA transcripts as template. Primed by the HTBI set, a first-round RT-PCR was run on the TCR CDR3. TCRdb redid the calling of the multiplex PCR reads with MiXCR, one entry per CDR3 protein. Of over 400,000 distinct CDR3 sequences listed, 22% were seen once; the top ten hold around 50%. Concerning this clonotype: The antigen remains undetermined.

The CDR3 loop spans 17 amino acids. Germline trimming cut 4 bases from V and 0 bases from J; bases unmatched to any gene: 6. CDR1 SGHRS and CDR2 YFSETQ come from the germline V gene. Diagnosis rested on symptoms, serum thyroxine and TRAb, thyroid ultrasound, and orbital computed tomography. From roughly 10 ml of fresh peripheral blood, PBMCs were isolated. This clonotype was obtained from a woman in her 70s with Graves' ophthalmopathy. The J gene is TRBJ2-6, the V gene TRBV5-1, with TRBD1 identical over 8 bases. The specimen sequenced was blood. This chain's CDR3 is CASSPGGFNSGANVLTF. The CDR3 DNA reads TGCGCCAGCAGCCCAGGGGGCTTCAACTCTGGGGCCAACGTCCTGACTTTC. Looking up the rest from reference TRBV5-1 and TRBJ2-6 gives the full variable domain: KAGVTQTPRYLIKTRGQQVTLSCSPISGHRSVSWYQQTPGQGLQFLFEYFSETQRNKGNFPGRFSGRQFSNSRSEMNVSTLELGDSALYLCASSPGGFNSGANVLTFGAGSRLTVL.